This T cell receptor (beta chain) stems from a study of cytomegalovirus exposure and HLA in healthy donors. Study-level findings and limits: A further, later analysis showed that HLA-associated TCR beta chains (compared with equally common others) were more clonally expanded. Reports described diagnosis of cytomegalovirus status by the classifier as highly specific and sensitive. TCR beta V- and J-gene trimming was later associated with a missense DCLRE1C variant.

Germline values: CDR1 MGHDK, CDR2 SYGVNS. This CDR3 comprises 16 residues. V was shortened by 1 base and J by 1 base, with 12 bases between the two germline ends. PCR amplification relied on 60 Vbeta primers (plus 13 Jbeta primers). Profiling relied on immunoSEQ multiplex PCR, and the TCRdb table lists in-frame clones only, not all of them. This table has 65,000 or so clones, less than 65% appearing once. Comment on this clone: Its antigen is currently unknown.

The origin of this receptor is a man younger than 40 in good health and CMV-seronegative. The chain recombines TRBV25-1 with TRBJ2-3; D perhaps matches TRBD2 (6 bases). The sequenced material came from PBMCs. The DNA for the CDR3 is TGTGCCAGCAGTGAATCGGGAACGGGAGGCACAGATACGCAGTATTTT. Translating gives CASSESGTGGTDTQYF.